Described below is a single TCR beta chain sequence and its context. As yet, its antigen is unknown. About 10 milliliters of peripheral blood were drawn from each donor into EDTA-treated tubes. Germline values: CDR1 DFQATT, CDR2 SNEGSKA (reference sequence). Between the trimmed V and J ends, which lost 0 bases and 3 bases, there was a span of 8 bases. The CDR3 is 13 amino acids. The data are from a study of blood T cells in healthy people across ages. General study findings and limits: In long-lived donors, naive CD4+ cell counts and diversity exceeded those of aged donors. Underestimates were what the diversity estimates from one million T cells were considered to be. Possibly, changes in expanded clonotypes were confounded because donor CMV status was unknown.

Primers used in a second PCR of roughly 6 to 11 cycles were a sample-barcoded 5' primer and a J-beta primer mix. TCRdb itself ran the 5' RACE reads through MiXCR, one entry per CDR3 protein. The table lists roughly 830,000 distinct CDR3 sequences, less than 80% of them singletons. This clonotype was sampled from a man aged 25 to 45 in good health. The sequenced sample was blood. The chain recombines TRBV20-1 with TRBJ2-5; D call uncertain. This CDR3 reads CSARDAVKETQYF. CDR3 DNA sequence: TGCAGTGCTAGAGATGCCGTGAAAGAGACCCAGTACTTC.